This entry is about one T cell receptor (beta chain). Its antigen specificity is not known. One base away there is no much larger clone; base qualities are not given. The treatment or condition tag for this specimen amounts to: 15 to 20 received Ad26.COV2.S at low or high dose, single or two shots; roughly five received placebo; per-sample allocation not given. For vaccine and placebo recipients, repertoires were sequenced using samples collected on day 63 after the first injection. Between 29 July and 7 August 2020, Cohort 1b enrolled some 25 adults aged 18-55 years at one site in Boston, USA. Ad26.COV2.S was a replication-incompetent adenovirus type 26 vector expressing a prefusion-stabilized SARS-CoV-2 spike protein from the original Wuhan strain. Counted from cysteine to phenylalanine, this CDR3 has 15 amino acids. This entry keeps only the CDR3 DNA: 45 bases, framed from base 1. Sequences SNHLY (CDR1) and FYNNEI (CDR2) are obtained from the germline V gene. The germline V end is reduced by 5 bases and the J end by 4 bases; junction bases left unmatched: 5.

The data originate from a study of Ad26.COV2.S vaccination and SARS-CoV-2 variants (dated by TCRdb to 2020 to 2023). With regard to the full study: Vaccine-arm donors were drawn from COV1001, a multicentre, randomized, double-blind, placebo-controlled phase I-IIa trial of Ad26.COV2.S in healthy adults. Ad26.COV2.S was administered intramuscularly at 5 x 10^10 or 1 x 10^11 viral particles, either as a single shot or as two shots given 56 days apart. The specificity and breadth of SARS-CoV-2-reactive T cell receptors after Ad26.COV2.S vaccination were assessed by TCRbeta repertoire sequencing. The TCR-sequenced set comprised approximately 32 samples: approximately 19 Ad26.COV2.S vaccine recipients, 5 placebo recipients and 8 SARS-CoV-2 convalescent individuals. Trial participants were randomized into five groups of five, in which low-dose or high-dose Ad26.COV2.S was given once or twice, or placebo was given on both occasions. Throughout the experiments and outcome assessment, investigators stayed blinded to trial group allocation. Findings and caveats that apply to the study as a whole: Ad26.COV2.S recipients had higher spike-specific TCR breadth than placebo recipients (P = 0.0014). The study lacked the statistical power to compare responses across vaccine doses or regimens. It was noted by the authors that total T cell responses may have been underestimated by the TCR breadth and depth analyses. Comparable non-spike TCR breadth was observed between vaccine and placebo recipients, consistent with only spike being contained in the vaccine. After vaccination, spike-specific CD8+ and CD4+ T cell responses were reported to show substantial breadth.

TCRbeta CDR3 regions were sequenced with the immunoSEQ Assay. After extraction, genomic DNA underwent amplification by bias-controlled multiplex PCR, followed by high-throughput sequencing. As for the authors' bioinformatics: To quantify the absolute abundance of every unique TCRbeta CDR3 region, sequences were collapsed and filtered. T cell fraction was estimated by normalizing TCRbeta template counts to usable DNA, with usable DNA measured through amplification of reference genes found in all nucleated cells. Repertoire TCRs were annotated as SARS-CoV-2-specific when V gene, CDR3 amino acid sequence and J gene were exactly matched to a known reactive TCR set. The reference SARS-CoV-2 TCR set was obtained from MIRA and was filtered for enrichment in COVID-19-positive ImmuneCODE repertoires, whereby public or cross-reactive TCRs were removed. Using the MIRA antigens, annotated TCRs were further analysed by specific ORF or by position within an ORF. Depth was the summed frequency of annotated unique rearrangements, while breadth was defined as annotated unique rearrangements over total unique productive rearrangements. Two-sided Wilcoxon rank-sum tests were applied when comparing TCR breadth between groups. TCRdb took this table from immuneACCESS and kept in-frame rearrangements with V and J called. Such tables lack part of the clones; where checked against another copy, unresolved V genes explain under half of the gap, and the rest is unexplained. V, J and clone size reflect that table, while D and trimming were determined from the DNA. Here the sample has over 400,000 clones; 89% occur a single time. Of the sample, 2.5% to 3% is held by the ten largest clones.

The starting material was peripheral blood, obtained in a trial of Ad26.COV2.S vaccine versus placebo. This clonotype originated in a person aged 18-65 years who received the Ad26.COV2.S COVID-19 vaccine or a placebo. The sequence links TRBV2 to TRBJ1-6; 7 bases in the middle match TRBD1. The nucleotides are TGTGCCAGCAGTTCTCCGGGACAGTATAATTCACCCCTCCACTTT. This yields the protein CASSSPGQYNSPLHF.